Sequencing of this TCR beta chain was carried out in a study of OX40 agonist ivuxolimab in advanced cancers. Study background: Patient treatment consisted of intravenous ivuxolimab administration every 2 weeks at 0.01 to 10 mg/kg. The dose-escalation group included hepatocellular carcinoma, melanoma, renal cell carcinoma and head and neck cancer.

Remarks on this clone: Its antigen is not known.

TCRdb's table, derived via immunoSEQ multiplex PCR, lists solely in-frame clones and lacks some. The data hold around 83,000 clones, with 90% to 95% observed a single time. Trimming took off 5 bases at V and 8 bases at J, with 12 bases between the two ends. Germline V lookup: CDR1 MDHEN, CDR2 SYDVKM. The CDR3 is made up of 13 amino acids. Study-wide results and caveats: The CD4+ and CD8+ T cells in the blood had expanded clonally by week 6 at 0.1 to 3.0 mg/kg.

This clonotype originated in an adult with an advanced solid tumor such as melanoma, head and neck, liver or kidney cancer. This chain joins TRBV28 and TRBJ1-4; D is unclear. Sequenced here: CD4+ or CD8+ T cells sorted from blood, sampled in a trial of the OX40 agonist ivuxolimab. CDR3 in DNA: TGTGCCAGCAGTCCCTTCACACGGGAAAAACTGTTTTTT. Protein product: CASSPFTREKLFF.